These T cell receptor beta chains were read from a single sample in a study of immune evolution from preneoplasia to lung adenocarcinoma. Using immunoSEQ multiplex PCR, the repertoire was profiled, and TCRdb retains in-frame clones only, with some absent. In the table there are about 26,000 clones, about two thirds of which are singletons. Specimen: FFPE invasive lung adenocarcinoma tissue. The receptors were sampled from a person in their sixties or seventies with invasive lung adenocarcinoma. Some clones in this sample may be carry-over from other donors' samples. CDR3s include the opening cysteine and the closing phenylalanine or tryptophan. Each record gives: V gene, D gene, J gene, clone size, CDR3 DNA, CDR3 protein. D genes are given only for firm matches. Clone size is stated in some rows and not others, as once, few, many or a class when expanded.

V gene: TRBV19; D gene: TRBD1; J gene: TRBJ2-7; clone size: few; CDR3 DNA: TGTGCCAGTAGCGCCGGGACAGGGACCTACGAGCAGTACTTC; CDR3 protein: CASSAGTGTYEQYF
V gene: TRBV21-1; D gene: NA; J gene: TRBJ2-1; clone size: NA; CDR3 DNA: TGTGCCAGCAGCCCACGTCAAGGGGTGAGCAATGAGCAGTTCTTC; CDR3 protein: CASSPRQGVSNEQFF
V gene: TRBV7-8; D gene: NA; J gene: TRBJ2-6; clone size: NA; CDR3 DNA: TGTGCCAGCAGCTTATTATATAAGGTCTCTGGGGCCAACGTCCTGACTTTC; CDR3 protein: CASSLLYKVSGANVLTF
V gene: TRBV2; D gene: NA; J gene: TRBJ2-2; clone size: NA; CDR3 DNA: TGTGCCAGCAGTCGGAACCCGGTAACCGGGGAGCTGTTTTTT; CDR3 protein: CASSRNPVTGELFF
V gene: TRBV28; D gene: TRBD2; J gene: TRBJ2-5; clone size: NA; CDR3 DNA: TGTGCCAGCACATCCTCGCGGGAGGGCCGAGAGACCCAGTACTTC; CDR3 protein: CASTSSREGRETQYF
V gene: TRBV5-6; D gene: NA; J gene: TRBJ1-4; clone size: NA; CDR3 DNA: TGTGCCAGCAGCTTGATTAATGAAAAACTGTTTTTT; CDR3 protein: CASSLINEKLFF
V gene: TRBV10-1; D gene: NA; J gene: TRBJ2-3; clone size: NA; CDR3 DNA: TGCGCCAGCAGTGAGTCTGGGGTCTTAGCGGATACGCAGTATTTT; CDR3 protein: CASSESGVLADTQYF
V gene: TRBV19; D gene: TRBD1; J gene: TRBJ2-7; clone size: few; CDR3 DNA: TGTGCCAGTAGTACAACCGGGACAGGCTACGAGCAGTACTTC; CDR3 protein: CASSTTGTGYEQYF
V gene: TRBV14; D gene: TRBD1; J gene: TRBJ2-3; clone size: few; CDR3 DNA: TGTGCCAGCAGCCAGCTGGACAGGAATACGCAGTATTTT; CDR3 protein: CASSQLDRNTQYF
V gene: TRBV2; D gene: NA; J gene: TRBJ2-7; clone size: NA; CDR3 DNA: TGTGCCAGCAGCCCCCCACTAGGCGAGCAGTACTTC; CDR3 protein: CASSPPLGEQYF
V gene: TRBV5-1; D gene: TRBD2; J gene: TRBJ2-3; clone size: few; CDR3 DNA: TGCGCCAGCCGGAAAACTAGCGGACCGTGGACAGATACGCAGTATTTT; CDR3 protein: CASRKTSGPWTDTQYF
V gene: TRBV6-5; D gene: TRBD1; J gene: TRBJ1-1; clone size: medium-sized; CDR3 DNA: TGTGCCAGCAAGCAGGGGGAGGCGAACACTGAAGCTTTCTTT; CDR3 protein: CASKQGEANTEAFF
V gene: TRBV4-1; D gene: NA; J gene: TRBJ1-2; clone size: few; CDR3 DNA: TGCGCCAGCAGCCAAGATGATAGGGGAAACTATGGCTACACCTTC; CDR3 protein: CASSQDDRGNYGYTF
V gene: TRBV30; D gene: NA; J gene: TRBJ1-5; clone size: NA; CDR3 DNA: TGTGCCTGGAGCGGCCATGGCAATCAGCCCCAGCATTTT; CDR3 protein: CAWSGHGNQPQHF
V gene: TRBV21-1; D gene: NA; J gene: TRBJ2-1; clone size: NA; CDR3 DNA: TGTGCCAGCAGCAAAGCTCGATCCTACAATGAGCAGTTCTTC; CDR3 protein: CASSKARSYNEQFF
V gene: TRBV5-1; D gene: TRBD2; J gene: TRBJ2-1; clone size: NA; CDR3 DNA: TGCGCCAGCAGCTTGGGCGGACTAGCGGGAGGGCGGCGCAATGAGCAGTTCTTC; CDR3 protein: CASSLGGLAGGRRNEQFF
V gene: TRBV6-5; D gene: TRBD1; J gene: TRBJ2-7; clone size: few; CDR3 DNA: TGTGCCTGGCGACAGGGGAGGCTTCGGGAGCAGTACTTC; CDR3 protein: CAWRQGRLREQYF
V gene: TRBV5-4; D gene: NA; J gene: TRBJ2-2; clone size: once; CDR3 DNA: TGTGCCAGCAGCTCCGTTTCGTCCGGGGAGCTGTTTTTT; CDR3 protein: CASSSVSSGELFF
V gene: TRBV5-6; D gene: TRBD1; J gene: TRBJ1-4; clone size: NA; CDR3 DNA: TGTGCCAGCAGCTGGGGGACAGGGAGTGAAAAACTGTTTTTT; CDR3 protein: CASSWGTGSEKLFF
V gene: TRBV7-3; D gene: NA; J gene: TRBJ2-2; clone size: NA; CDR3 DNA: TGTGCCAGCAGCTTATCAAGCGGGCGGAACACCGGGGAGCTGTTTTTT; CDR3 protein: CASSLSSGRNTGELFF
V gene: TRBV5-1; D gene: NA; J gene: TRBJ2-1; clone size: NA; CDR3 DNA: TGCGCCAGCAGCTTGGCCAAAGCAGGGAGGCCCTACAATGAGCAGTTCTTC; CDR3 protein: CASSLAKAGRPYNEQFF
V gene: TRBV5-5; D gene: NA; J gene: TRBJ1-1; clone size: NA; CDR3 DNA: TGTGCCAGCAGCTTCGGCAGGTCAACGAACACTGAAGCTTTCTTT; CDR3 protein: CASSFGRSTNTEAFF